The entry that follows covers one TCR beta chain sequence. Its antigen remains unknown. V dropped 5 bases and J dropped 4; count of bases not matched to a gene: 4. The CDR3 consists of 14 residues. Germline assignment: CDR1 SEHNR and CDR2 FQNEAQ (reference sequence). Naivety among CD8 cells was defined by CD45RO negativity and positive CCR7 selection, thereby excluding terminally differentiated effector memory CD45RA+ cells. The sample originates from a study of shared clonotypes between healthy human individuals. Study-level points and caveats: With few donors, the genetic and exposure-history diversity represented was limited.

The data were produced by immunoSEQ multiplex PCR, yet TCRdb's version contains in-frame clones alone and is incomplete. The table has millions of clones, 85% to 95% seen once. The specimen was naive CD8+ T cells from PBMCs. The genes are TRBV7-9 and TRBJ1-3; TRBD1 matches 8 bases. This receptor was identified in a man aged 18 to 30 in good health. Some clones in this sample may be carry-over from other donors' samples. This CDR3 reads CASSRTGYGNTIYF. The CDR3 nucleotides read TGTGCCAGCAGCAGGACAGGGTACGGAAACACCATATATTTT.